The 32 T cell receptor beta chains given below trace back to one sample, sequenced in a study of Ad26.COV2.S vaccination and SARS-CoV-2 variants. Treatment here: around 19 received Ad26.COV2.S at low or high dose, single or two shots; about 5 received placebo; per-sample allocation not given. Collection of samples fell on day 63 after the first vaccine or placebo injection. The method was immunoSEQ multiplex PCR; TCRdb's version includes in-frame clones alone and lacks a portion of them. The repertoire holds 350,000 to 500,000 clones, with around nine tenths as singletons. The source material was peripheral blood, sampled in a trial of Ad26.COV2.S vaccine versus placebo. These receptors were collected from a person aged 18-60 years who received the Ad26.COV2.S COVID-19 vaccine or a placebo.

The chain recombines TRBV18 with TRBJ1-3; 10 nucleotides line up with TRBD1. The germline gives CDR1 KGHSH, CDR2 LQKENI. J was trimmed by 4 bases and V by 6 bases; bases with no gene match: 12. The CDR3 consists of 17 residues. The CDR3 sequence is CASSRTPGTGAGNTIYF. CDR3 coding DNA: TGTGCCAGCTCTCGAACCCCCGGGACAGGGGCCGGAAACACCATATATTTT.

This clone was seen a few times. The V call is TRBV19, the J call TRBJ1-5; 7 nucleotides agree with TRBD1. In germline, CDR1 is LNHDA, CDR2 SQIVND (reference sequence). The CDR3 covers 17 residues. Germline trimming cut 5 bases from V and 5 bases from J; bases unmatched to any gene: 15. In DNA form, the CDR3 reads TGTGCCAGTAGTGGAGGTGTCGGCAGGGGGTATGATCAGCCCCAGCATTTT. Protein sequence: CASSGGVGRGYDQPQHF. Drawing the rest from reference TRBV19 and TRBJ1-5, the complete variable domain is DGGITQSPKYLFRKEGQNVTLSCEQNLNHDAMYWYRQDPGQGLRLIYYSQIVNDFQKGDIAEGYSVSREKKESFPLTVTSAQKNPTAFYLCASSGGVGRGYDQPQHFGDGTRLSIL.

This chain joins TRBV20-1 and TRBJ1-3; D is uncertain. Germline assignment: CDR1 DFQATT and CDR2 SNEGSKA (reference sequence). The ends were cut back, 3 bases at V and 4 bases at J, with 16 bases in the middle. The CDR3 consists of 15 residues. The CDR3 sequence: CSASVTARAGNTIYF. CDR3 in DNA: TGCAGTGCTAGTGTAACGGCGCGTGCGGGAAACACCATATATTTT.

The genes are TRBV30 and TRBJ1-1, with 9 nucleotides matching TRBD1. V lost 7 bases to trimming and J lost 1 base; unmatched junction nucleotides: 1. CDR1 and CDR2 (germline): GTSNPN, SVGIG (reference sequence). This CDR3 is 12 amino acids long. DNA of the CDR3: TGTGCCTCGGACAGGGGGAACACTGAAGCTTTCTTT. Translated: CASDRGNTEAFF.

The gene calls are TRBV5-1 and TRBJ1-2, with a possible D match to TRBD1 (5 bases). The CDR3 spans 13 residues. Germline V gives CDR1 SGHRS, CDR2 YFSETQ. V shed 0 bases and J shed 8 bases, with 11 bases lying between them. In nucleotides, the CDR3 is TGCGCCAGCAGCTTGGGGGCGACAGCGGGCTACACCTTC. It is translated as CASSLGATAGYTF.

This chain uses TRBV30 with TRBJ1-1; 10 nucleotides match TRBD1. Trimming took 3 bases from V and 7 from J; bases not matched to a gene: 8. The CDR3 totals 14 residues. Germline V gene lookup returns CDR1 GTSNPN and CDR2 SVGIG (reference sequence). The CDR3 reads CAWRTEGQGYEAFF. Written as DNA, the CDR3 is TGTGCCTGGAGGACCGAGGGACAGGGGTATGAAGCTTTCTTT.

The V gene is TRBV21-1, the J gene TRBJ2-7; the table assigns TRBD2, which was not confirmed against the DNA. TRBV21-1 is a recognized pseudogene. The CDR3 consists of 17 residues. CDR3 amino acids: CASSKGPERGRSYEQYF. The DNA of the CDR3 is TGTGCCAGCAGCAAGGGGCCGGAGCGGGGCCGCTCCTACGAGCAGTACTTC.

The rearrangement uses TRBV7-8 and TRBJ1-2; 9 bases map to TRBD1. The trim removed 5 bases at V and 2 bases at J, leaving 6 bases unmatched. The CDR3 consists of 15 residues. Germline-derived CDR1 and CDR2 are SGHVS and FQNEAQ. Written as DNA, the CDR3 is TGTGCCAGCAGCCCCGGACAGGGGCCGAACTATGGCTACACCTTC. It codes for CASSPGQGPNYGYTF. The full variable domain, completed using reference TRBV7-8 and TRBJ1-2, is GAGVSQSPRYKVAKRGQDVALRCDPISGHVSLFWYQQALGQGPEFLTYFQNEAQLDKSGLPSDRFFAERPEGSVSTLKIQRTQQEDSAVYLCASSPGQGPNYGYTFGSGTRLTVV.

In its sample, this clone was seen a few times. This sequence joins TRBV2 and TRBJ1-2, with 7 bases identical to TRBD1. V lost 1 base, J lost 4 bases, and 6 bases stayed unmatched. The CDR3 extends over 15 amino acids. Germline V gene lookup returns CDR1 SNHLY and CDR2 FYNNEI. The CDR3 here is CASSEGQGGLYGYTF. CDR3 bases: TGTGCCAGCAGTGAAGGACAGGGAGGTCTCTATGGCTACACCTTC.

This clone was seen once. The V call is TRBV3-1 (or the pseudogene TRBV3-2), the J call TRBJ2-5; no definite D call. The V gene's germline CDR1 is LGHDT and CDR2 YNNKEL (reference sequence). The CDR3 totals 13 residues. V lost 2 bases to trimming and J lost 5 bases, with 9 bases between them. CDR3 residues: CASSQSLGETQYF. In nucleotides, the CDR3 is TGTGCCAGCAGCCAAAGTCTGGGGGAGACCCAGTACTTC.

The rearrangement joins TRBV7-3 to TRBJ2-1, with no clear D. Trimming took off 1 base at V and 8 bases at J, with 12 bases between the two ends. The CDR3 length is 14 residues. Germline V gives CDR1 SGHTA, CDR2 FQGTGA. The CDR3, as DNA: TGTGCCAGCAGCTTAATACACTCTAGTGATGAGCAGTTCTTC. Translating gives CASSLIHSSDEQFF.

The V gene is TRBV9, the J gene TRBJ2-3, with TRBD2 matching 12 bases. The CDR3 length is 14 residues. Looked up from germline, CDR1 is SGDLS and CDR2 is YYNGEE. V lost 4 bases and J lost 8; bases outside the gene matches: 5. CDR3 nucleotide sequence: TGTGCCAGCAGCACAAGGACTAGCGGGGTTACGCAGTATTTT. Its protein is CASSTRTSGVTQYF.

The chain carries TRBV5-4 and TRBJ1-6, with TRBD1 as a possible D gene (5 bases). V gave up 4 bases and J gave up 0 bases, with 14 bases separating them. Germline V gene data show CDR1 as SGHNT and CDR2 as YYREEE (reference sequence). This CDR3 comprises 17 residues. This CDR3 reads CASSPHGGSSYNSPLHF. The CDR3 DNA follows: TGTGCCAGCAGCCCCCACGGGGGGAGCTCCTATAATTCACCCCTCCACTTT.

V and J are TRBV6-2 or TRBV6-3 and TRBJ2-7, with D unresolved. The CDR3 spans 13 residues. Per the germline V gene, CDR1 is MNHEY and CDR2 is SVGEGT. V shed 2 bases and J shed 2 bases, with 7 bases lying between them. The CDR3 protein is CASSYRDPYEQYF. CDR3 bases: TGTGCCAGCAGTTACAGGGATCCCTACGAGCAGTACTTC.

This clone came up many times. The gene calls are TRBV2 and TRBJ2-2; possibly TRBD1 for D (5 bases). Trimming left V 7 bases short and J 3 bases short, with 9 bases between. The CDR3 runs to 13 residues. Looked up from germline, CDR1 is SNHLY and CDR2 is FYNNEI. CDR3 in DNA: TGTGCCAGCAAGGACAAATACACCGGGGAGCTGTTTTTT. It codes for CASKDKYTGELFF. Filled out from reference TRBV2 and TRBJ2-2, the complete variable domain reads EPEVTQTPSHQVTQMGQEVILRCVPISNHLYFYWYRQILGQKVEFLVSFYNNEISEKSEIFDDQFSVERPDGSNFTLKIRSTKLEDSAMYFCASKDKYTGELFFGEGSRLTVL.

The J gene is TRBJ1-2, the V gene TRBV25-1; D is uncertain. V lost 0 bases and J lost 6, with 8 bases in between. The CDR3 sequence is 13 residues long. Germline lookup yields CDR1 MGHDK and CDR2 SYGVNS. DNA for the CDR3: TGTGCCAGCAGTGAATATTCAGTGGATGGCTACACCTTC. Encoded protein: CASSEYSVDGYTF.

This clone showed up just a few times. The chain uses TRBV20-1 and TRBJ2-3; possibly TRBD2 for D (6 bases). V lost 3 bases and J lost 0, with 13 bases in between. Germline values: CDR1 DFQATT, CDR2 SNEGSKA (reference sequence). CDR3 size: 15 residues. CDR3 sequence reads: CSASYRGTSTDTQYF. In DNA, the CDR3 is TGCAGTGCTAGTTATCGGGGGACTAGCACAGATACGCAGTATTTT.

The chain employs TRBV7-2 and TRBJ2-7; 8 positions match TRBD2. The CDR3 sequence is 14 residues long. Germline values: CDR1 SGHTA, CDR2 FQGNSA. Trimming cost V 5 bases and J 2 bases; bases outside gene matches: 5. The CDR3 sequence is CASSPAGGPYEQYF. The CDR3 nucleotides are TGTGCCAGCAGCCCCGCGGGGGGCCCCTACGAGCAGTACTTC.

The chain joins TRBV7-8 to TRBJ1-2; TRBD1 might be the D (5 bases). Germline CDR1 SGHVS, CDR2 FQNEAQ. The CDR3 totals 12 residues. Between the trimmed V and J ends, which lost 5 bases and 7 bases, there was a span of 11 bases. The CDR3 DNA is TGTGCCAGCAGCCGTATGGGGGGTGGCTACACCTTC. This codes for CASSRMGGGYTF. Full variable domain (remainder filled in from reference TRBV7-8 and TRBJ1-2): GAGVSQSPRYKVAKRGQDVALRCDPISGHVSLFWYQQALGQGPEFLTYFQNEAQLDKSGLPSDRFFAERPEGSVSTLKIQRTQQEDSAVYLCASSRMGGGYTFGSGTRLTVV.

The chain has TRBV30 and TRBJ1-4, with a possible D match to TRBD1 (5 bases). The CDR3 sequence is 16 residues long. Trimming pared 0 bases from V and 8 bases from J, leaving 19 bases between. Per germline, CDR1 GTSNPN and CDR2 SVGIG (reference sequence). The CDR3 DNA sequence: TGTGCCTGGAGTGTCCCCGGGGCAGGGCGCCAGGAAAAACTGTTTTTT. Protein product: CAWSVPGAGRQEKLFF. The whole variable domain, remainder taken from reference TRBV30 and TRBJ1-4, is SQTIHQWPATLVQPVGSPLSLECTVEGTSNPNLYWYRQAAGRGLQLLFYSVGIGQISSEVPQNLSASRPQDRQFILSSKKLLLSDSGFYLCAWSVPGAGRQEKLFFGSGTQLSVL.

CDR3 DNA sequence: TGTGCCAGCAGCCCCTTAAGTAGACAGAACACTGAAGCTTTCTTT. The encoded protein is CASSPLSRQNTEAFF. The gene calls are TRBV3-1 (or the pseudogene TRBV3-2) and TRBJ1-1; D is ambiguous. The CDR3 sequence is 15 residues long. The germline CDR1 and CDR2 sequences are LGHDT and YNNKEL (reference sequence). The V gene lost 4 bases and the J gene lost 1 base, with 13 bases spanning the gap.

The CDR3 here is CASRVGGVETQYF. In nucleotides, the CDR3 is TGTGCCAGCAGAGTAGGGGGCGTAGAGACCCAGTACTTC. The gene calls are TRBV28 and TRBJ2-5; 7 nucleotides match TRBD1. The trim removed 6 bases at V and 4 bases at J, leaving 5 bases unmatched. Germline CDR1 is MDHEN and CDR2 is SYDVKM. The CDR3 loop spans 13 amino acids.

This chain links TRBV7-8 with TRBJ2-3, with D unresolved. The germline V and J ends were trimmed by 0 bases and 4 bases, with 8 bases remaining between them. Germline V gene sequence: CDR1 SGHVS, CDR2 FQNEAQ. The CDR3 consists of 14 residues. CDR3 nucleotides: TGTGCCAGCAGCTTAGCTACAGTCCCAGATACGCAGTATTTT. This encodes CASSLATVPDTQYF.

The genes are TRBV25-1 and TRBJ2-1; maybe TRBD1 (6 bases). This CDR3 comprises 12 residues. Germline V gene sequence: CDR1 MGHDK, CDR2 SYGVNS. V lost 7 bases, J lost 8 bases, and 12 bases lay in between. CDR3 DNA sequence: TGTGCCAGCACGGGTGGGGGCGATGAGCAGTTCTTC. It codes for CASTGGGDEQFF.

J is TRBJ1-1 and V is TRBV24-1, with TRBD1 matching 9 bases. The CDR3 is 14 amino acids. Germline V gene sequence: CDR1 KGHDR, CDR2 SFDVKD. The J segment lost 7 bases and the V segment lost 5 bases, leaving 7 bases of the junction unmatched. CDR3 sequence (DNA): TGTGCCACCAGTGCCGTGGGACAGGGTGGTGAAGCTTTCTTT. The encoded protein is CATSAVGQGGEAFF.

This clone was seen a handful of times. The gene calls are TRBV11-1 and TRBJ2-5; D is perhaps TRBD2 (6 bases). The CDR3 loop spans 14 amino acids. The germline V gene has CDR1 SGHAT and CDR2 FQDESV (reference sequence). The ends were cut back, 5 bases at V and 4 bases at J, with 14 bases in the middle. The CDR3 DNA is TGTGCCAGCAGCCCCACGCGGGGCGGAGAGACCCAGTACTTC. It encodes CASSPTRGGETQYF.

In DNA, the CDR3 is TGTGCCAGCAGCGGAGGGGGACTAGCGGGCTCTGGGGCCAACGTCCTGACTTTC. It encodes CASSGGGLAGSGANVLTF. The gene calls are TRBV5-4 and TRBJ2-6; TRBD2 matches 12 bases. CDR3 length: 18 residues. Germline CDR1 and CDR2: SGHNT and YYREEE (reference sequence). Losses at the gene ends were 4 bases for V and 0 bases for J; bases not matched to a gene: 5.

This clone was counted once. CDR3 bases: TGTGCCAGCTCATCGACACTGGACGAGCAGTACTTC. As protein: CASSSTLDEQYF. The chain combines TRBV18 with TRBJ2-7; D is uncertain. This CDR3 is built from 12 residues. Deletions cut 5 bases from V and 5 bases from J, with 10 bases between. The germline V gene encodes CDR1 KGHSH and CDR2 LQKENI.

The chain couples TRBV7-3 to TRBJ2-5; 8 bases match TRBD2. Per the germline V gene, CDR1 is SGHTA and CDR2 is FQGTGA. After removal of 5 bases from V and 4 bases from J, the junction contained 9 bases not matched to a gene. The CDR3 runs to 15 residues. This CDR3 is CASSPGGSVGETQYF. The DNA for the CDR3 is TGTGCCAGCAGCCCGGGGGGGTCGGTAGGAGAGACCCAGTACTTC.

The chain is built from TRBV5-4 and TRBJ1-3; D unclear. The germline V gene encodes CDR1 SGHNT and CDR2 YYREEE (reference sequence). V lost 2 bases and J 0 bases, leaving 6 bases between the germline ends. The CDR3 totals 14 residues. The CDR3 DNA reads TGTGCCAGCAGCTTTGGGTACTCTGGAAACACCATATATTTT. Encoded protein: CASSFGYSGNTIYF.

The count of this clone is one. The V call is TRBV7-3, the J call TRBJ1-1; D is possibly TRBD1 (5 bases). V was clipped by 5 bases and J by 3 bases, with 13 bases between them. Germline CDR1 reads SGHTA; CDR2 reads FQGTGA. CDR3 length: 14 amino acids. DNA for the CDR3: TGTGCCAGCAGCCCCCTGGGAGGGGACACTGAAGCTTTCTTT. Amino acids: CASSPLGGDTEAFF.

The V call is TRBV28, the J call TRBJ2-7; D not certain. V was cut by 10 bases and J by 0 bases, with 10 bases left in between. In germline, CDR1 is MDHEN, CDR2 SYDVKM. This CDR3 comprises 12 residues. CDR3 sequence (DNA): TGTGCCATCGCAGCTAGCTCCTACGAGCAGTACTTC. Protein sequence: CAIAASSYEQYF.